This entry lists 30 T cell receptor beta chains sequenced from one sample in a study of vaccination effects on CD4 cells after COVID-19. For these TCRs, the target antigens are not known. When 10 to 11 days of culture had elapsed, CD4+ T cells were isolated. Data came from immunoSEQ multiplex PCR; TCRdb stores just in-frame clones and leaves some out. In the table there are tens of thousands of clones, around 67% of which are singletons. Here the sequenced sample was CD4+ T cells from PBMCs cultured without peptide, taken before COVID-19 vaccination. The receptors come from a human donor who received a COVID-19 vaccine.

This sequence joins TRBV5-6 and TRBJ2-2; perhaps D is TRBD1 or TRBD2 (5 bases each). Trimming shortened V by 1 base and J by 6 bases, and 16 bases separated the two germline ends. In germline, CDR1 is SGHDT, CDR2 YYEEEE. CDR3 length equals 16 residues. CDR3 sequence (DNA): TGTGCCAGCAGCTTGTGGTCTCACGGGGCGCCCGGGGAGCTGTTTTTT. This sequence encodes CASSLWSHGAPGELFF.

This chain uses TRBV3-1 (or the pseudogene TRBV3-2) with TRBJ2-2; 8 nucleotides agree with TRBD2. The germline V gene encodes CDR1 LGHDT and CDR2 YNNKEL (reference sequence). The CDR3 runs to 15 residues. J gave up 5 bases and V 8 bases, and 10 bases lay outside the gene matches. The CDR3 nucleotides are TGTGCCAGCGGAGCCGGGAGGGGAAATACCGGGGAGCTGTTTTTT. Translated: CASGAGRGNTGELFF.

The CDR3 region is CASSQPGTSGLTDTQYF. CDR3 nucleotides: TGTGCCAGCAGCCAACCCGGGACTAGCGGGCTCACAGATACGCAGTATTTT. V gene TRBV3-1 (or the pseudogene TRBV3-2) combines with J gene TRBJ2-3; 12 bases are shared with TRBD2. After removal of 2 bases from V and 2 bases from J, the junction contained 5 bases not matched to a gene. Germline V gene sequence: CDR1 LGHDT, CDR2 YNNKEL (reference sequence). The CDR3 sequence is 17 residues long.

The chain uses TRBV4-1 and TRBJ1-1; 8 bases fit TRBD1. The CDR3 runs 17 residues. Germline lookup yields CDR1 MGHRA and CDR2 YSYEKL. J gave up 3 bases and V 0 bases, and 9 bases lay outside the gene matches. CDR3 DNA sequence: TGCGCCAGCAGCCAAGATCTAGGACAGGGATCGGACACTGAAGCTTTCTTT. This encodes CASSQDLGQGSDTEAFF.

This sequence joins TRBV9 and TRBJ2-2, with D hard to call. Germline CDR1 is SGDLS and CDR2 is YYNGEE. Trimming cost V 4 bases and J 3 bases, with 10 bases left between them. This CDR3 is 14 amino acids long. CDR3 DNA sequence: TGTGCCAGCAGCTTGCGGACCGACACCGGGGAGCTGTTTTTT. Protein sequence: CASSLRTDTGELFF.

The V call is TRBV7-9, the J call TRBJ2-1, with TRBD2 matching over 9 bases. This CDR3 contains 16 residues. V dropped 5 bases and J dropped 0; count of bases not matched to a gene: 5. Germline assignment: CDR1 SEHNR and CDR2 FQNEAQ (reference sequence). CDR3 region: CASSSWRGGSYNEQFF. CDR3 coding DNA: TGTGCCAGCAGCAGCTGGCGGGGGGGCTCCTACAATGAGCAGTTCTTC.

This sequence joins TRBV19 and TRBJ1-5, with 8 nucleotides matching TRBD1. CDR1 LNHDA and CDR2 SQIVND come from the germline V gene (reference sequence). The V gene end was trimmed by 4 bases and the J gene end by 5 bases; junction bases not matched to a gene: 10. The length of the CDR3 is 16 residues. CDR3 nucleotides: TGTGCCAGTAGTACCCTCGGACAGGGCATGTATCAGCCCCAGCATTTT. Encoded protein: CASSTLGQGMYQPQHF.

CDR3 bases: TGTGCCAGCACGCCCGGACTTACAGATACGCAGTATTTT. Translation: CASTPGLTDTQYF. The chain links TRBV6-5 to TRBJ2-3; possible D gene TRBD2, 5 bases. Germline-derived CDR1 and CDR2 are MNHEY and SVGAGI. Between the trimmed V and J ends, which lost 7 bases and 3 bases, there was a span of 11 bases. The CDR3 spans 13 residues.

V and J are TRBV19 and TRBJ1-2, with D possibly matching TRBD1 (5 bases). Between the trimmed V and J ends, which lost 3 bases and 6 bases, there was a span of 17 bases. The CDR3 is 15 amino acids. Per germline, CDR1 LNHDA and CDR2 SQIVND (reference sequence). CDR3 protein: CASSINWRGQDGYTF. The CDR3 DNA follows: TGTGCCAGTAGTATTAACTGGAGGGGTCAGGATGGCTACACCTTC.

The CDR3 loop reads CASSSISGGTQETQYF. The CDR3 coding sequence is TGCGCCAGCAGCTCGATTAGCGGGGGGACCCAAGAGACCCAGTACTTC. This chain joins TRBV5-1 and TRBJ2-5, with 10 positions matching TRBD2. There are 16 residues in the CDR3. Germline CDR1 and CDR2: SGHRS and YFSETQ. V dropped 3 bases and J dropped 1; count of bases not matched to a gene: 6.

This clone is a singleton in its sample. The chain uses TRBV19 and TRBJ1-1; TRBD1 is a possible D gene (5 bases). CDR1 is LNHDA and CDR2 is SQIVND in the germline V gene (reference sequence). The CDR3 is 15 residues long. V was trimmed by 3 bases and J by 0 bases, leaving 11 bases between them. CDR3 loop: CASSISREMNTEAFF. The CDR3 DNA sequence: TGTGCCAGTAGTATCTCCAGGGAGATGAACACTGAAGCTTTCTTT.

This clone was seen only a few times. The chain carries TRBV10-1 and TRBJ1-2, with 7 nucleotides matching TRBD1. The CDR3 contains 13 residues. The V gene end was trimmed by 9 bases and the J gene end by 4 bases; junction bases not matched to a gene: 8. The germline CDR1 and CDR2 sequences are WNHNN and SYGVQD (reference sequence). The CDR3 sequence is CASGQDTTYGYTF. Written as DNA, the CDR3 is TGCGCCAGTGGACAGGACACTACCTATGGCTACACCTTC.

The sample holds a few counts of this clone. The chain recombines TRBV6-6 with TRBJ1-1, with D maybe TRBD1 (5 bases). CDR1 and CDR2 from the germline V gene are MNHNY and SVGAGI (reference sequence). The CDR3 totals 12 residues. Deletions cut 6 bases from V and 6 bases from J, with 11 bases between. CDR3 amino acids: CASSWDGSEAFF. DNA for the CDR3: TGTGCCAGCAGCTGGGACGGGTCTGAAGCTTTCTTT.

The genes are TRBV9 and TRBJ2-5; no clear D gene. Trimming took off 0 bases at V and 2 bases at J, with 8 bases between the two ends. This CDR3 contains 14 residues. Germline values: CDR1 SGDLS, CDR2 YYNGEE. CDR3 sequence reads: CASSVVDRQETQYF. The CDR3 DNA is TGTGCCAGCAGCGTAGTGGACCGGCAAGAGACCCAGTACTTC.

A remark on this clone: The junction does not match germline at one end; this may be a read error. The rearrangement uses TRBV30 and TRBJ2-7; D is tentatively TRBD1 or TRBD2 (5 bases each). Germline V gene data show CDR1 as GTSNPN and CDR2 as SVGIG (reference sequence). CDR3 size: 10 residues. CDR3 residues: CAWSDGTVFF. The CDR3 DNA follows: TGTGCCTGGAGCGATGGGACCGTCTTTTTC.

This rearrangement joins TRBV5-6 to TRBJ2-3; the D gene could be TRBD1 or TRBD2 (6 bases each). CDR3 size: 15 residues. The ends were cut back, 0 bases at V and 2 bases at J, with 10 bases in the middle. Germline values: CDR1 SGHDT, CDR2 YYEEEE. The CDR3 spells CASSLGGAATDTQYF. In DNA form, the CDR3 reads TGTGCCAGCAGCTTGGGGGGGGCGGCCACAGATACGCAGTATTTT. Full variable domain (remainder filled in from reference TRBV5-6 and TRBJ2-3): DAGVTQSPTHLIKTRGQQVTLRCSPKSGHDTVSWYQQALGQGPQFIFQYYEEEERQRGNFPDRFSGHQFPNYSSELNVNALLLGDSALYLCASSLGGAATDTQYFGPGTRLTVL.

This sequence joins TRBV5-1 and TRBJ2-3; TRBD2 matches 7 bases. This CDR3 is 17 amino acids long. CDR1 and CDR2 from the germline V gene are SGHRS and YFSETQ. Losses at the gene ends were 0 bases for V and 3 bases for J; bases not matched to a gene: 10. Here the CDR3 reads CASSLGAGVGATDTQYF. The CDR3 DNA follows: TGCGCCAGCAGCTTGGGGGCGGGGGTTGGGGCGACAGATACGCAGTATTTT.

The chain employs TRBV6-5 and TRBJ1-5; 8 nucleotides match TRBD1. This CDR3 has 15 residues. Germline-derived CDR1 and CDR2 are MNHEY and SVGAGI. V dropped 6 bases and J dropped 2; count of bases not matched to a gene: 6. Here the CDR3 DNA reads TGTGCCAGCAGCTGGGACAGGTTTGGCAATCAGCCCCAGCATTTT. This codes for CASSWDRFGNQPQHF.

A few counts support this clone. The chain employs TRBV6-2 or TRBV6-3 and TRBJ2-4; no firm D call. Trimming took 0 bases from V and 3 from J, leaving 18 bases between them. Germline CDR1 is MNHEY and CDR2 is SVGEGT. The CDR3 contains 18 residues. The CDR3 region is CASSYSIAQVVVKNIQYF. DNA of the CDR3: TGTGCCAGCAGTTACTCGATTGCTCAAGTGGTTGTCAAAAACATTCAGTACTTC.

This chain uses TRBV18 with TRBJ2-5, with D unresolved. Germline lookup yields CDR1 KGHSH and CDR2 LQKENI. V was shortened by 3 bases and J by 3 bases, with 14 bases between the two germline ends. The CDR3 runs 15 residues. CDR3 coding DNA: TGTGCCAGCTCACCTCGTGAAAGTGCGGAAGAGACCCAGTACTTC. This encodes CASSPRESAEETQYF.

This clone appeared a single time. V gene TRBV6-5 combines with J gene TRBJ2-5, with 12 bases identical to TRBD1. V was pared by 5 bases and J by 3 bases, with 4 bases of the junction left unmatched. The CDR3 loop spans 15 amino acids. CDR1 and CDR2 (germline): MNHEY, SVGAGI. The CDR3 DNA is TGTGCCAGCAGTCGGGACAGGGGGCGAAAAGAGACCCAGTACTTC. Translating it yields CASSRDRGRKETQYF.

This clone appeared a few times. The V and J genes are TRBV9 and TRBJ2-3, with 10 bases that match TRBD1. The CDR3 contains 15 residues. Germline assignment: CDR1 SGDLS and CDR2 YYNGEE. The trim removed 2 bases at V and 1 base at J, leaving 1 base unmatched. CDR3 coding DNA: TGTGCCAGCAGCGTGGGGACAGGGGGCACAGATACGCAGTATTTT. Translating it yields CASSVGTGGTDTQYF.

V is TRBV10-3 and J is TRBJ2-7; TRBD2 aligns across 14 bases. The CDR3 runs 16 residues. Looked up from germline, CDR1 is ENHRY and CDR2 is SYGVKD. V was pared by 5 bases and J by 4 bases, with 7 bases of the junction left unmatched. CDR3 protein: CAISKTGTSGSYEQYF. In DNA form, the CDR3 reads TGTGCCATCAGTAAAACGGGGACTAGCGGGAGTTACGAGCAGTACTTC.

V is TRBV20-1 and J is TRBJ2-7, with D unresolved. The CDR3 is 11 residues long. Germline V CDR1 and CDR2: DFQATT, SNEGSKA (reference sequence). V lost 0 bases and J lost 5, with 5 bases in between. Here the CDR3 reads CSARDTHEQYF. CDR3 sequence (DNA): TGCAGTGCTAGAGATACACACGAGCAGTACTTC.

The rearrangement uses TRBV3-1 (or the pseudogene TRBV3-2) and TRBJ1-1; D ambiguous. The V gene's germline CDR1 is LGHDT and CDR2 YNNKEL (reference sequence). V lost 6 bases and J lost 1, with 12 bases in between. The CDR3 has 14 amino acids. CDR3 amino acids: CASRESPTNTEAFF. The CDR3 bases are TGTGCCAGCAGGGAGTCCCCAACGAACACTGAAGCTTTCTTT.

This chain joins TRBV5-6 and TRBJ2-7; D remains unclear. The CDR3 sequence is 13 residues long. The ends were cut back, 0 bases at V and 1 base at J, with 5 bases in the middle. Germline values: CDR1 SGHDT, CDR2 YYEEEE. The CDR3 bases are TGTGCCAGCAGCTTGGGCGAATCCTACGAGCAGTACTTC. It translates to CASSLGESYEQYF. Filled out from reference TRBV5-6 and TRBJ2-7, the complete variable domain reads DAGVTQSPTHLIKTRGQQVTLRCSPKSGHDTVSWYQQALGQGPQFIFQYYEEEERQRGNFPDRFSGHQFPNYSSELNVNALLLGDSALYLCASSLGESYEQYFGPGTRLTVT.

By share, this clone ranks as medium-sized (0.01 to 0.1%). The chain combines TRBV7-8 with TRBJ1-2; 7 nucleotides match TRBD1. This CDR3 has 13 residues. V gave up 1 base and J gave up 4 bases; unmatched junction bases: 0. Germline V gives CDR1 SGHVS, CDR2 FQNEAQ. CDR3 loop: CASSLGQGYGYTF. Here the CDR3 DNA reads TGTGCCAGCAGCTTAGGACAGGGCTATGGCTACACCTTC.

This chain links TRBV5-4 with TRBJ2-3; 7 bases are a match to TRBD1. The junction had 8 bases not matched to a gene; V was cut back by 4 bases and J by 0 bases. Germline V gene data show CDR1 as SGHNT and CDR2 as YYREEE (reference sequence). The CDR3 sequence is 16 residues long. The CDR3 nucleotides are TGTGCCAGCAGCCGGCCTACAGGGGCGAGCACAGATACGCAGTATTTT. This gives the protein CASSRPTGASTDTQYF.

This chain connects TRBV27 to TRBJ1-1; no clear D gene. The CDR3 is 13 residues long. The V end lost 7 bases, the J end lost 5 bases, and 14 bases lay between the germline ends. Looked up from germline, CDR1 is MNHEY and CDR2 is SMNVEV (reference sequence). The CDR3 loop is CASKYTMSTEAFF. The DNA of the CDR3 is TGTGCCAGCAAGTATACCATGTCTACTGAAGCTTTCTTT.

The chain carries TRBV2 and TRBJ2-1, with no clear D. The germline V and J ends were trimmed by 0 bases and 0 bases, with 12 bases remaining between them. The germline V gene encodes CDR1 SNHLY and CDR2 FYNNEI. This CDR3 has 17 amino acids. CDR3 DNA sequence: TGTGCCAGCAGTGAAGCCTTCAACACCCGCTCCTACAATGAGCAGTTCTTC. This gives the protein CASSEAFNTRSYNEQFF.